Listed here are 13 T cell receptor beta chains from one sample, sequenced in a study of Ad26.COV2.S vaccination and SARS-CoV-2 variants. Produced via immunoSEQ multiplex PCR; TCRdb's table is partial and in-frame only. The sample gives fewer than 500,000 clones, 85% to 90% of which show up once; approximately 2.5% is in the top ten. The sample's treatment: over 15 received Ad26.COV2.S at low or high dose, single or two shots; about 5 received placebo; per-sample allocation not given. Material that was analyzed had been drawn on day 63 after the first vaccine or placebo injection. Sequenced here: peripheral blood, sampled in a trial of Ad26.COV2.S vaccine versus placebo. The receptor set was obtained from a person aged 18-60 years who received the Ad26.COV2.S COVID-19 vaccine or a placebo.

This clone was seen only once. V is TRBV10-3 and J is TRBJ1-2; 8 bases fit TRBD1. CDR3 length: 15 residues. The junction had 12 bases not matched to a gene; V was cut back by 7 bases and J by 5 bases. Germline V lookup: CDR1 ENHRY, CDR2 SYGVKD. The CDR3 protein is CAITQIRTGPYGYTF. CDR3 coding DNA: TGTGCCATCACCCAGATCAGGACAGGGCCTTATGGCTACACCTTC.

The chain combines TRBV7-9 with TRBJ2-4, with 8 bases matching TRBD2. The CDR3 is 13 amino acids. The germline CDR1 and CDR2 sequences are SEHNR and FQNEAQ (reference sequence). V dropped 5 bases and J dropped 7; count of bases not matched to a gene: 4. CDR3 in amino acids: CASSAGRGNIQYF. As DNA, the CDR3 is TGTGCCAGCAGCGCCGGGAGGGGGAACATTCAGTACTTC.

In this sample, this clone turned up once. The genes are TRBV11-3 and TRBJ2-1, with D tentatively TRBD1 (5 bases). The CDR3 is 15 amino acids. V lost 5 bases to trimming and J lost 2 bases, with 13 bases between them. CDR1 and CDR2 (germline): SGHNT, YENEEA. The CDR3 DNA is TGTGCCAGCAGCCCCGACAGTTTCGCCTACAATGAGCAGTTCTTC. Amino acid sequence: CASSPDSFAYNEQFF.

This clone was found a few times. The chain couples TRBV10-3 to TRBJ1-5; no definite D call. There are 13 residues in the CDR3. Germline V CDR1 and CDR2: ENHRY, SYGVKD. Deletions cut 2 bases from V and 6 bases from J, with 8 bases between. CDR3 amino acids: CAISEHLSQPQHF. DNA of the CDR3: TGTGCCATCAGTGAGCATTTGAGTCAGCCCCAGCATTTT.

This chain links TRBV28 with TRBJ1-3; 7 bases are shared with TRBD1. The length of the CDR3 is 15 residues. The germline CDR1 and CDR2 sequences are MDHEN and SYDVKM. J gave up 0 bases and V 6 bases, and 5 bases lay outside the gene matches. Written as DNA, the CDR3 is TGTGCCAGCAGCGCAGGGGGAAACTCTGGAAACACCATATATTTT. It codes for CASSAGGNSGNTIYF.

V is TRBV7-2 and J is TRBJ1-1; D call uncertain. Germline values: CDR1 SGHTA, CDR2 FQGNSA. The V end lost 3 bases, the J end lost 6 bases, and 5 bases lay between the germline ends. The CDR3 is 11 residues long. The CDR3 spells CASSFYAEAFF. CDR3 sequence (DNA): TGTGCCAGCAGCTTTTACGCTGAAGCTTTCTTT.

The J gene is TRBJ2-5, the V gene TRBV29-1, with 9 positions matching TRBD1. The CDR3 loop spans 13 amino acids. Germline CDR1 SQVTM, CDR2 ANQGSEA. The V segment lost 4 bases and the J segment 3 bases; nucleotides outside the gene matches: 3. The CDR3 reads CSVAGQGKETQYF. The CDR3 DNA reads TGCAGCGTTGCGGGACAGGGAAAAGAGACCCAGTACTTC.

V is TRBV7-8 and J is TRBJ1-4; D is undetermined. The germline gives CDR1 SGHVS, CDR2 FQNEAQ. The CDR3 sequence is 13 residues long. The V and J ends lost 7 bases and 8 bases respectively, with 14 bases between them. CDR3 sequence: CASTGIRGEKLFF. The CDR3 nucleotides are TGTGCCAGCACCGGGATCCGGGGAGAAAAACTGTTTTTT.

Points on this clone: Other nucleotide sequences from this sample produce the same CDR3. The chain uses TRBV12-5 and TRBJ2-3, with no clear D. The germline V and J ends were trimmed by 2 bases and 1 base, with 4 bases remaining between them. In germline, CDR1 is LGHNT, CDR2 FRNRAP. The CDR3 loop spans 13 amino acids. The CDR3: CASGLSGTDTQYF. The CDR3 DNA sequence: TGTGCTAGTGGTTTGTCCGGCACAGATACGCAGTATTTT.

The chain links TRBV4-2 to TRBJ2-3; 7 bases line up with TRBD1. The germline CDR1 and CDR2 sequences are LGHNA and YNFKEQ. Unmatched junction bases numbered 4, after V lost 2 bases and J lost 2 bases. There are 15 residues in the CDR3. The CDR3 nucleotides are TGTGCCAGCAGCCAAAAGGGACAGAACACAGATACGCAGTATTTT. The encoded protein is CASSQKGQNTDTQYF.

V usage is TRBV5-1 and J usage is TRBJ1-2, with D possibly TRBD1 on 5 matching bases. The CDR3 loop spans 14 amino acids. Trimming pared 4 bases from V and 3 bases from J, leaving 13 bases between. CDR1 and CDR2 (germline): SGHRS, YFSETQ. The CDR3 bases are TGCGCCAGCAGCCCGCGGGACGGCGACTATGGCTACACCTTC. Translated: CASSPRDGDYGYTF. The whole variable domain, remainder taken from reference TRBV5-1 and TRBJ1-2, is KAGVTQTPRYLIKTRGQQVTLSCSPISGHRSVSWYQQTPGQGLQFLFEYFSETQRNKGNFPGRFSGRQFSNSRSEMNVSTLELGDSALYLCASSPRDGDYGYTFGSGTRLTVV.

CDR3 coding DNA: TGTGCCAGCAGCGAACAGGCGAACACCGGGGAGCTGTTTTTT. This encodes CASSEQANTGELFF. The chain links TRBV7-3 to TRBJ2-2; maybe TRBD1 (5 bases). From germline, CDR1 is SGHTA and CDR2 FQGTGA. The CDR3 extends over 14 amino acids. V lost 5 bases to trimming and J lost 0 bases, with 7 bases between them. Together with reference TRBV7-3 and TRBJ2-2, the CDR3 gives the full variable domain: GAGVSQTPSNKVTEKGKYVELRCDPISGHTALYWYRQSLGQGPEFLIYFQGTGAADDSGLPNDRFFAVRPEGSVSTLKIQRTERGDSAVYLCASSEQANTGELFFGEGSRLTVL.

The J gene is TRBJ1-1, the V gene TRBV9, with D perhaps TRBD1 (5 bases). This CDR3 region has 15 residues. The V end was cut by 3 bases, the J end by 3 bases, with 15 bases between. Germline assignment: CDR1 SGDLS and CDR2 YYNGEE. In DNA, the CDR3 is TGTGCCAGCAGCGCCCCCTTAGGGGAGGACACTGAAGCTTTCTTT. Protein: CASSAPLGEDTEAFF.